The 19 T cell receptor beta chains presented below share a single source sample, sequenced in a study of cytomegalovirus exposure and HLA in healthy donors. Researchers ran the PCR with 60 Vbeta and 13 Jbeta primers. Clones were read by immunoSEQ multiplex PCR, and TCRdb kept only the in-frame ones, dropping some. The sample includes some 130,000 clones, around 63% seen only once; the top ten take over 1.5%. The specimen sequenced was PBMCs. All receptors derive from a human donor in good health.

V gene TRBV10-3 combines with J gene TRBJ2-2; TRBD2 aligns across 10 bases. This CDR3 has 16 residues. Germline trimming cut 10 bases from V and 3 bases from J; bases unmatched to any gene: 11. The germline V gene has CDR1 ENHRY and CDR2 SYGVKD. The CDR3 DNA reads TGTGCCACAGGGGCCTGGCTAGCGGGAGACACCGGGGAGCTGTTTTTT. This codes for CATGAWLAGDTGELFF.

The table lists this clone with a few counts. The chain is built from TRBV27 and TRBJ2-1; a possible D gene is TRBD2 (6 bases). Per germline, CDR1 MNHEY and CDR2 SMNVEV (reference sequence). The CDR3 is 16 amino acids. Trimming stripped 3 bases from V and 5 bases from J, with 17 bases between. CDR3 DNA sequence: TGTGCCAGCAGTTTGTTGGTTCGGCGGGACCACAATGAGCAGTTCTTC. It yields the protein CASSLLVRRDHNEQFF.

In this sample, this clone turned up a few times. The chain employs TRBV19 and TRBJ2-3; no firm D call. From germline, CDR1 is LNHDA and CDR2 SQIVND (reference sequence). This CDR3 is 11 amino acids long. With 8 bases removed from V and 6 bases from J, the gap between germline ends came to 9 bases. CDR3: CASRKLDTQYF. The CDR3 DNA reads TGTGCCAGTCGCAAGCTTGATACGCAGTATTTT.

CDR3 coding DNA: TGTGCCACCAGACCCGAGTGGCGGGAGTCCTCGACCACCGGGGAGCTGTTTTTT. It translates to CATRPEWRESSTTGELFF. The chain combines TRBV15 with TRBJ2-2, with 7 bases fitting TRBD2. The CDR3 is made up of 18 amino acids. J was trimmed by 4 bases and V by 6 bases; bases with no gene match: 17. The germline gives CDR1 LNHNV, CDR2 YYDKDF (reference sequence).

The J gene is TRBJ2-1, the V gene TRBV7-9; 12 nucleotides match TRBD2. This CDR3 comprises 16 residues. Unmatched junction bases numbered 7, after V lost 2 bases and J lost 8 bases. Germline lookup yields CDR1 SEHNR and CDR2 FQNEAQ (reference sequence). CDR3 region: CASSLFGLAGKDEQFF. As DNA, the CDR3 is TGTGCCAGCAGCTTATTCGGACTAGCGGGAAAGGATGAGCAGTTCTTC.

In this sample, this clone turned up a few times. The chain uses TRBV7-3 and TRBJ2-2, with 8 bases aligning to TRBD2. The CDR3 consists of 15 residues. Germline-derived CDR1 and CDR2 are SGHTA and FQGTGA. V was pared by 0 bases and J by 5 bases, with 2 bases of the junction left unmatched. CDR3 bases: TGTGCCAGCAGCTTAACAGGCGGGAGGACCGGGGAGCTGTTTTTT. Protein product: CASSLTGGRTGELFF.

The chain joins TRBV18 to TRBJ1-2, with D perhaps TRBD1 (5 bases). The germline V and J ends were trimmed by 0 bases and 8 bases, with 16 bases remaining between them. The CDR3 extends over 15 amino acids. CDR1 and CDR2 (germline): KGHSH, LQKENI. This CDR3 reads CASSPPGTPRAGYTF. CDR3 nucleotide sequence: TGTGCCAGCTCACCACCAGGGACTCCCCGGGCCGGCTACACCTTC.

The rearrangement uses TRBV18 and TRBJ2-3; TRBD1 might be the D (5 bases). The CDR3 runs to 14 residues. Trimming pared 6 bases from V and 0 bases from J, leaving 10 bases between. The V gene's germline CDR1 is KGHSH and CDR2 LQKENI. The CDR3 is CASSQGPSTDTQYF. CDR3 nucleotides: TGTGCCAGCTCCCAGGGCCCTAGCACAGATACGCAGTATTTT.

This chain connects TRBV9 to TRBJ2-1; the match to TRBD2 covers 8 bases. Trimming took 4 bases from V and 0 from J; bases not matched to a gene: 6. CDR1 and CDR2 (germline): SGDLS, YYNGEE. The CDR3 covers 16 residues. As DNA, the CDR3 is TGTGCCAGCAGCATGATAGCGGGGAGCTCCTACAATGAGCAGTTCTTC. This codes for CASSMIAGSSYNEQFF. Full variable domain (missing parts from reference TRBV9 and TRBJ2-1): DSGVTQTPKHLITATGQRVTLRCSPRSGDLSVYWYQQSLDQGLQFLIQYYNGEERAKGNILERFSAQQFPDLHSELNLSSLELGDSALYFCASSMIAGSSYNEQFFGPGTRLTVL.

This clone was counted between two and nine times. The CDR3 bases are TGCGCCAGCAGCCCTCGGAGGGGCCCGAGGACCGGGGAGCTGTTTTTT. Encoded protein: CASSPRRGPRTGELFF. V is TRBV5-1 and J is TRBJ2-2; a possible D gene is TRBD2 (6 bases). The V gene lost 4 bases and the J gene lost 5 bases, with 18 bases spanning the gap. CDR1 and CDR2 from the germline V gene are SGHRS and YFSETQ. The CDR3 has 16 residues. Based on the CDR3 plus reference TRBV5-1 and TRBJ2-2, the full variable domain is KAGVTQTPRYLIKTRGQQVTLSCSPISGHRSVSWYQQTPGQGLQFLFEYFSETQRNKGNFPGRFSGRQFSNSRSEMNVSTLELGDSALYLCASSPRRGPRTGELFFGEGSRLTVL.

The rearrangement uses TRBV5-1 and TRBJ1-5, with a weak D call TRBD1 (6 bases). This CDR3 is built from 15 residues. In germline, CDR1 is SGHRS, CDR2 YFSETQ. Trimming removed 0 bases from V and 1 base from J, with 8 bases in between. This CDR3 reads CASSLEGGSNQPQHF. The CDR3 DNA reads as TGCGCCAGCAGCTTGGAAGGGGGAAGCAATCAGCCCCAGCATTTT.

This rearrangement joins TRBV19 to TRBJ2-5; D is undetermined. The germline CDR1 and CDR2 sequences are LNHDA and SQIVND (reference sequence). This CDR3 is 14 amino acids long. V was trimmed by 5 bases and J by 4 bases, leaving 14 bases between them. The CDR3 spells CASSVAPTGETQYF. CDR3 nucleotides: TGTGCCAGTAGTGTGGCCCCTACGGGAGAGACCCAGTACTTC. The full variable domain, its missing parts supplied by reference TRBV19 and TRBJ2-5, is DGGITQSPKYLFRKEGQNVTLSCEQNLNHDAMYWYRQDPGQGLRLIYYSQIVNDFQKGDIAEGYSVSREKKESFPLTVTSAQKNPTAFYLCASSVAPTGETQYFGPGTRLLVL.

This clone was observed a few times. The chain uses TRBV9 and TRBJ1-6; no clear D gene. V lost 0 bases to trimming and J lost 8 bases, with 9 bases between them. Germline CDR1 SGDLS, CDR2 YYNGEE. The CDR3 sequence is 14 residues long. As DNA, the CDR3 is TGTGCCAGCAGCGTAGACAGTAGAGATTCACCCCTCCACTTT. Protein product: CASSVDSRDSPLHF.

The chain links TRBV5-4 to TRBJ2-5; tentatively, D is TRBD1 (6 bases). V gave up 4 bases and J gave up 5 bases, with 12 bases separating them. The V gene's germline CDR1 is SGHNT and CDR2 YYREEE (reference sequence). The CDR3 contains 13 residues. CDR3 sequence (DNA): TGTGCCAGCAGCGTACAGGGTGTGGAGACCCAGTACTTC. Translated: CASSVQGVETQYF.

This chain connects TRBV28 to TRBJ2-5, with D possibly matching TRBD1 (6 bases). The CDR3 has 12 amino acids. The germline gives CDR1 MDHEN, CDR2 SYDVKM. Trimming shortened V by 10 bases and J by 2 bases, and 11 bases separated the two germline ends. The DNA of the CDR3 is TGTGCCATCCAACAGGGTCAAGAGACCCAGTACTTC. Protein sequence: CAIQQGQETQYF. The variable domain in full, with the rest retrieved from reference TRBV28 and TRBJ2-5, is DVKVTQSSRYLVKRTGEKVFLECVQDMDHENMFWYRQDPGLGLRLIYFSYDVKMKEKGDIPEGYSVSREKKERFSLILESASTNQTSMYLCAIQQGQETQYFGPGTRLLVL.

This rearrangement joins TRBV2 to TRBJ2-3; 7 bases line up with TRBD1. V shed 8 bases and J 0 bases; nucleotides not matched to a gene: 2. This CDR3 has 13 residues. Germline CDR1 reads SNHLY; CDR2 reads FYNNEI. This CDR3 reads CASGQESTDTQYF. CDR3 DNA sequence: TGTGCCAGCGGACAGGAGAGCACAGATACGCAGTATTTT.

This clone was counted a single time. This chain joins TRBV7-3 and TRBJ2-7; 16 positions match TRBD2. The length of the CDR3 is 16 residues. Per the germline V gene, CDR1 is SGHTA and CDR2 is FQGTGA. The V and J ends lost 5 bases and 7 bases, in that order; junction bases with no gene match: 8. The CDR3 DNA sequence: TGTGCCAGCAGCCCAGGGACTAGCGGGAGGGCGATTGAGCAGTACTTC. Translation: CASSPGTSGRAIEQYF.

This sequence joins TRBV2 and TRBJ1-5; D possibly corresponds to TRBD1 (5 bases). Per germline, CDR1 SNHLY and CDR2 FYNNEI. The CDR3 contains 13 residues. V lost 8 bases and J lost 9, with 17 bases in between. The DNA for the CDR3 is TGTGCCAGCCAAGTAGGGGCGCGTCGGCCCCAGCATTTT. Its translation is CASQVGARRPQHF.

The V call is TRBV5-5, the J call TRBJ2-7; 8 bases are a match to TRBD1. Trimming at V came to 4 bases and at J to 4 bases, leaving 10 bases not matched to a gene. The CDR3 contains 15 residues. Germline V gene data show CDR1 as SGHKS and CDR2 as YYEKEE (reference sequence). The DNA of the CDR3 is TGTGCCAGCAGCCGAGACAGGGGCGCCCCTTACGAGCAGTACTTC. Protein: CASSRDRGAPYEQYF.